What follows are 9 T cell receptor beta chains derived from one specimen sequenced in a study of regulatory and conventional T cells in RAG deficiency. Conventional CD4+ T cells were sorted from blood as CD25-low CD127-high cells. Sequenced by immunoSEQ multiplex PCR; TCRdb stores in-frame clones only, minus some. Among more than 8,500 clones listed, around 94% were seen once. Sequencing was performed on CD4+ effector T cells sorted from blood. The receptors originated from a human donor with RAG deficiency presenting as severe combined immunodeficiency.

The rearrangement uses TRBV9 and TRBJ2-5; 9 positions match TRBD1. The germline gives CDR1 SGDLS, CDR2 YYNGEE. With V trimmed by 4 bases and J by 2 bases, 9 bases remained unmatched. The CDR3 loop spans 16 amino acids. The CDR3: CASSPRGTGIQETQYF. The CDR3 DNA reads TGTGCCAGCAGCCCGCGCGGGACAGGGATTCAAGAGACCCAGTACTTC. Based on the CDR3 plus reference TRBV9 and TRBJ2-5, the full variable domain is DSGVTQTPKHLITATGQRVTLRCSPRSGDLSVYWYQQSLDQGLQFLIQYYNGEERAKGNILERFSAQQFPDLHSELNLSSLELGDSALYFCASSPRGTGIQETQYFGPGTRLLVL.

The V gene is TRBV6-1, the J gene TRBJ2-5; D not certain. The CDR3 runs to 15 residues. V lost 8 bases and J 4 bases, leaving 20 bases between the germline ends. CDR1 MNHNS and CDR2 SASEGT come from the germline V gene. The CDR3 DNA follows: TGTGCCAGCCTCCCTCCGGATGGGGTAAGAGAGACCCAGTACTTC. This codes for CASLPPDGVRETQYF.

This chain uses TRBV4-2 with TRBJ2-3, with D perhaps matching TRBD1 (6 bases). The CDR3 consists of 14 residues. The V gene's germline CDR1 is LGHNA and CDR2 YNFKEQ. V lost 6 bases, J lost 3 bases, and 13 bases lay in between. CDR3 protein: CASSHREITDTQYF. CDR3 sequence (DNA): TGTGCCAGCAGTCACAGGGAAATAACAGATACGCAGTATTTT.

The J gene is TRBJ2-3, the V gene TRBV7-2; no clear D gene. The CDR3 length is 14 residues. Germline V gives CDR1 SGHTA, CDR2 FQGNSA. Trimming shortened V by 4 bases and J by 4 bases, and 12 bases separated the two germline ends. Here the CDR3 reads CASSSRLGADTQYF. Here the CDR3 DNA reads TGTGCCAGCAGCTCGCGCCTAGGCGCAGATACGCAGTATTTT.

V usage is TRBV13 and J usage is TRBJ2-6; D unclear. Germline V gene lookup returns CDR1 PRHDT and CDR2 FYEKMQ (reference sequence). The CDR3 spans 15 residues. V lost 1 base, J lost 0 bases, and 4 bases lay in between. In DNA, the CDR3 is TGTGCCAGCAGCTTAGTCCACTCTGGGGCCAACGTCCTGACTTTC. As protein: CASSLVHSGANVLTF.

The chain carries TRBV9 and TRBJ2-3; weak D call: TRBD2 (5 bases). The V gene lost 5 bases and the J gene lost 0 bases, with 7 bases spanning the gap. Germline V lookup: CDR1 SGDLS, CDR2 YYNGEE. The CDR3 is made up of 13 amino acids. The CDR3 bases are TGTGCCAGCAGGGGAGATAGCACAGATACGCAGTATTTT. It translates to CASRGDSTDTQYF.

This clone has just one count. V usage is TRBV9 and J usage is TRBJ2-3, with TRBD1 identical over 11 bases. The CDR3 contains 16 residues. Germline V gives CDR1 SGDLS, CDR2 YYNGEE. V trimming: 2 bases; J trimming: 0 bases; junction bases outside the gene matches: 2. The CDR3 nucleotides are TGTGCCAGCAGCGTGGGACAGGGGGTTAGCACAGATACGCAGTATTTT. Its translation is CASSVGQGVSTDTQYF.

This rearrangement joins TRBV4-2 to TRBJ2-5; no clear D. The CDR3 loop spans 14 amino acids. The V end lost 1 base, the J end lost 2 bases, and 8 bases lay between the germline ends. Germline V CDR1 and CDR2: LGHNA, YNFKEQ. The CDR3 region is CASSQGDVQETQYF. The CDR3, as DNA: TGTGCCAGCAGCCAAGGCGACGTTCAAGAGACCCAGTACTTC.

The rearrangement links TRBV20-1 to TRBJ2-7; possibly TRBD2 for D (6 bases). The V and J ends lost 6 bases and 0 bases respectively, with 6 bases between them. Germline V gene lookup returns CDR1 DFQATT and CDR2 SNEGSKA (reference sequence). The CDR3 extends over 11 amino acids. CDR3 sequence: CSAGSSYEQYF. The CDR3 nucleotides read TGCAGTGCCGGGAGCTCCTACGAGCAGTACTTC.